These 3 T cell receptor beta chains were all obtained from the same sample, sequenced in a study of beta chain features in type 1 diabetes. Study observations and caveats: Type 1 diabetes patients showed a moderate but significant shortening of TCRB CDR3s in all four CD4+ subsets.

These receptors are not linked to any known antigen. The sequenced template was cDNA made from the entire isolated RNA. TCRdb's table, derived via immunoSEQ multiplex PCR, lists solely in-frame clones and lacks some. The sample consists of 640,000 or so clones, roughly an eighth of them appearing once. Specimen: naive CD4+ T cells from blood. These TCRs come from a man aged 18 to 35 with type 1 diabetes.

This chain links TRBV29-1 with TRBJ1-1; D is unclear. Trimming shortened V by 6 bases and J by 1 base, and 12 bases separated the two germline ends. The germline CDR1 and CDR2 sequences are SQVTM and ANQGSEA. CDR3 size: 13 residues. The CDR3 DNA sequence: TGCAGCGTCCTCCAGGTAGAGAACACTGAAGCTTTCTTT. It translates to CSVLQVENTEAFF.

This clone was observed a handful of times. The rearrangement uses TRBV23-1 and TRBJ2-5; no definite D call. TRBV23-1 is an ORF for which the function is uncertain. V lost 0 bases and J 1 base, leaving 15 bases between the germline ends. The CDR3 totals 17 residues. The CDR3, as DNA: TGCGCCAGCAGTCAATCGAGTCTTGCCGGAACCCAAGAGACCCAGTACTTC. Protein: CASSQSSLAGTQETQYF.

In this sample, this clone turned up a few times. The V call is TRBV5-4, the J call TRBJ2-2; possible D gene TRBD2, 6 bases. CDR1 and CDR2 from the germline V gene are SGHNT and YYREEE (reference sequence). This CDR3 spans 13 amino acids. Trimming stripped 6 bases from V and 6 bases from J, with 12 bases between. The CDR3 bases are TGTGCCAGCACCGCCGGAGGGGCCGGGGAGCTGTTTTTT. This translates into CASTAGGAGELFF.